These T cell receptor beta chains were read from a single sample in a study of blood T cell repertoires in COVID-19. Method: immunoSEQ multiplex PCR; TCRdb's copy keeps in-frame clones and lacks some. The sample contains roughly 250,000 clones, around 83% of which appear only once. Material for sequencing was peripheral blood. Source of these receptors: a woman aged 45-60 years with acute or convalescent COVID-19. CDR3s include the opening cysteine and the closing phenylalanine or tryptophan. The D gene is left open where the match is weak. Clone size is shown for a subset of rows, as once, few, many or a class of expanded clone.

j_call d_call v_call clone_size cdr3_nt cdr3_aa
TRBJ2-6 . TRBV18 . TGTGCCAGCTCACCCCCTCTTGCAGGGGCGCGCCCTGGGGCCAACGTCCTGACTTTC CASSPPLAGARPGANVLTF
TRBJ2-3 TRBD2 TRBV5-4 . TGTGCCAGCAGCAGCGGGGGTAGAGATACGCAGTATTTT CASSSGGRDTQYF
TRBJ2-7 TRBD2 TRBV4-3 . TGCGCCAGCAGCCAAGATGCTTTAGTTACGGCGGGGGGTACCTACGAGCAGTACTTC CASSQDALVTAGGTYEQYF
TRBJ2-3 TRBD2 TRBV7-2 few TGTGCCAGCAGCCACCTAGCGGGAGGATCGGCAGATACGCAGTATTTT CASSHLAGGSADTQYF
TRBJ2-5 TRBD2 TRBV7-2 . TGTGCCAGCAGCTTAGTTGTGGCGGGAGGGCCTAGGGAGGAGACCCAGTACTTC CASSLVVAGGPREETQYF
TRBJ2-1 . TRBV5-6 . TGTGCCAGCAGCTTGGCCTTTTTGCGGTCGTACAATGAGCAGTTCTTC CASSLAFLRSYNEQFF
TRBJ1-1 . TRBV18 few TGTGCCAGCTCACCCGGAGACCGATGGACTGAAGCTTTCTTT CASSPGDRWTEAFF
TRBJ1-1 . TRBV4-2 . TGTGCCAGCAGCCAAGATAGCCAACTCACGCTTAAAGCTTTCTTT CASSQDSQLTLKAFF
TRBJ2-2 TRBD1 TRBV7-2 . TGTGCCAGCAGTTGGACAGGGGCCACCGGGGAGCTGTTTTTT CASSWTGATGELFF
TRBJ1-1 TRBD1 TRBV7-2 . TGTGCCAGCAGAGTGGGACAGGTTAACACTGAAGCTTTCTTT CASRVGQVNTEAFF
TRBJ1-4 TRBD1 TRBV28 once TGTGCCAGCAGACGTACAGGGGGAGGCGAAAAACTGTTTTTT CASRRTGGGEKLFF
TRBJ1-1 TRBD1 TRBV11-1 . TGTGCCAGCAGCTTATCAGGGGGCACTGAAGCTTTCTTT CASSLSGGTEAFF
TRBJ2-7 TRBD1 TRBV5-1 . TGCGCCAGCAGCACCGGGACAGCGAGGGCCTACGAGCAGTACTTC CASSTGTARAYEQYF
TRBJ2-5 TRBD1 TRBV7-8 . TGTGCCAGCAGCCGGGACAGGGGGGGAGAGACCCAGTACTTC CASSRDRGGETQYF
TRBJ2-1 . TRBV24-1 . TGTGCCACCAGTGATTTTGTTGGCGGGGTCTCCTACAATGAGCAGTTCTTC CATSDFVGGVSYNEQFF
TRBJ1-2 . TRBV4-3 . TGCGCCAGCAGCCAAGATAGCATTAACTATGGCTACACCTTC CASSQDSINYGYTF
TRBJ2-7 . TRBV12-3/TRBV12-4 . TGTGCCAGCAGCGGGTCCTACGAGCAGTACTTC CASSGSYEQYF
TRBJ1-1 . TRBV30 . TGTGCCTGGAGTGTAACAGGCCAGTCCGAAGCTTTCTTT CAWSVTGQSEAFF
TRBJ2-2 . TRBV7-3 . TGTGCCAGCAGCTTAAAGAGGGTCGGGGAGCTGTTTTTT CASSLKRVGELFF
TRBJ1-6 TRBD1 TRBV9 . TGTGCCAGCAGCGGGACCGGGACAGAGAATTCACCCCTCCACTTT CASSGTGTENSPLHF
TRBJ1-4 TRBD1 TRBV5-5 . TGTGCCAGCAGCTTGGCTTTGCGGGGACAGGGAGGTGAAAAACTGTTTTTT CASSLALRGQGGEKLFF
TRBJ1-5 TRBD1 TRBV6-5 . TGTGCCAGCAGTCCCGGGACAGATAGCAATCAGCCCCAGCATTTT CASSPGTDSNQPQHF
TRBJ1-4 . TRBV19 . TGTGCCAGTAGCATCAACCGCAGGGAAAAACTGTTTTTT CASSINRREKLFF
TRBJ2-3 TRBD2 TRBV7-3 . TGTGCCAGCAGCTTGACTAGCGGAAGCACAGATACGCAGTATTTT CASSLTSGSTDTQYF
TRBJ1-4 TRBD1 TRBV28 . TGTGCCAGCAGCTTACAGGGGTTGTTTGAAAAACTGTTTTTT CASSLQGLFEKLFF
TRBJ2-2 . TRBV6-5 . TGTGCCAGCAGTTACAGGAGAAGGTTAAACACCGGGGAGCTGTTTTTT CASSYRRRLNTGELFF
TRBJ2-5 . TRBV24-1 once TGTGCCACCAGTTCCGACAGCCGAGAGACCCAGTACTTC CATSSDSRETQYF
TRBJ1-6 . TRBV6-5 . TGTGCCAGCAGTTACGACAGGAATAATTCACCCCTCCACTTT CASSYDRNNSPLHF
TRBJ2-1 . TRBV7-8 . TGTGCCAGCAGTTCAACCGGGAGCATGGGGAATGAGCAGTTCTTC CASSSTGSMGNEQFF